This TCR beta chain originates from a study of Ad26.COV2.S vaccination and SARS-CoV-2 variants. Indicated treatment: roughly 18 received Ad26.COV2.S at low or high dose, single or two shots; 5 received placebo; per-sample allocation not given. The investigators took samples on day 63 after the first vaccine or placebo injection. Vaccination used an Ad26 vector expressing Wuhan-strain SARS-CoV-2 spike. Sequencing was performed with immunoSEQ multiplex PCR; in TCRdb, only in-frame clones are kept and a portion is missing. The table includes under 600,000 clones, 89% detected once. V lost 4 bases and J lost 6; bases outside the gene matches: 8. This CDR3 is 15 amino acids long. Germline V gene lookup returns CDR1 SGHDN and CDR2 FVKESK.

The clonotype was recovered from a person between 18 and 65 years old who received the Ad26.COV2.S COVID-19 vaccine or a placebo. The material sequenced was peripheral blood, taken in a trial of Ad26.COV2.S vaccine versus placebo. The genes are TRBV14 and TRBJ2-1, with TRBD2 matching 8 bases. CDR3 sequence (DNA): TGTGCCAGCAGCCCCATAGCGGGGACTTTCAATGAGCAGTTCTTC. It translates to CASSPIAGTFNEQFF.